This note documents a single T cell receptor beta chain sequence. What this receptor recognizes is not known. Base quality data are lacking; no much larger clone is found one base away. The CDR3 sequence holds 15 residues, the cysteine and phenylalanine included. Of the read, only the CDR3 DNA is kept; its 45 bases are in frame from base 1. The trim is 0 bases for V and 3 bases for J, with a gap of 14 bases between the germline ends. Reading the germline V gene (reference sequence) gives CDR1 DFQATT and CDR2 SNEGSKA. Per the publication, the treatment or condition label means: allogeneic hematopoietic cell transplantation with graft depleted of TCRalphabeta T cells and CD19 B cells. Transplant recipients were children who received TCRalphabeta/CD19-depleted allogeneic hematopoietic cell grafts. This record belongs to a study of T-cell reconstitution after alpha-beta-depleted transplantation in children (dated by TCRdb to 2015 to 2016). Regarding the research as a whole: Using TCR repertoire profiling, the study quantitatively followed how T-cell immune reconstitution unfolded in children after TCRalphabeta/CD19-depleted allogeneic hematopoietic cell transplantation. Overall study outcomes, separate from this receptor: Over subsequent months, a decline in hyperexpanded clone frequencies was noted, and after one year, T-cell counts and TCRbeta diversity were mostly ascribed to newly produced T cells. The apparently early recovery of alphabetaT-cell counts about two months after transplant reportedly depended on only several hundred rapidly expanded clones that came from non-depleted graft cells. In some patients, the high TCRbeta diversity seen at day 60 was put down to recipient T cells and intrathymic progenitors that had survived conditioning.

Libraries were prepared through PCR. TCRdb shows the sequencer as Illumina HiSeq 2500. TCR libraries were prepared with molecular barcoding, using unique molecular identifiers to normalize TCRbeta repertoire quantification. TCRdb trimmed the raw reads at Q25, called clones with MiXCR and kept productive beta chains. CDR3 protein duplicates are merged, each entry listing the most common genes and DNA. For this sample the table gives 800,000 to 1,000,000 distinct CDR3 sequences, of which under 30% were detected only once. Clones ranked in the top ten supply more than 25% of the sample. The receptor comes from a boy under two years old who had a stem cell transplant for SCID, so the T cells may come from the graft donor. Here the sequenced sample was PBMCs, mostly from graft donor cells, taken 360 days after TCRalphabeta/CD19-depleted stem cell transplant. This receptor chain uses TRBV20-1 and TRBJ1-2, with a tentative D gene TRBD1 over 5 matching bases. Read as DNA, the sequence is TGCAGTGCTAGAGATCCGACCAGGGCCGACTATGGCTACACCTTC. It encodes CSARDPTRADYGYTF.